The following is a T cell receptor beta chain sequence with its context. This sample was included in a study of blood T cell repertoires in COVID-19. Study in general: The analysed material was cDNA or gDNA that came from T cells, B-cell-depleted T cells, or PBMCs.

How the authors handled the data: Amplification from reference gene primers served as the basis for estimated nucleated cell counts. Sequencing was performed with immunoSEQ multiplex PCR; in TCRdb, only in-frame clones are kept and a portion is missing. The DNA gave D and trimming, while V, J and clone size come from that table. This sample carries approximately 260,000 clones, around 85% of them seen once, and the ten largest clones take about 4%. J lost 4 bases, V lost 6 bases, and 3 bases had no gene match. CDR1 SGHRS and CDR2 YFSETQ come from the germline V gene. The CDR3 contains 13 residues. Material for sequencing was peripheral blood. J is TRBJ2-5 and V is TRBV5-1, with 10 bases aligning to TRBD1. The TCR was taken from a woman between 40 and 50 years old with active or convalescent COVID-19. The CDR3 is CASNRDRGETQYF. CDR3 sequence (DNA): TGCGCCAGCAATCGGGACAGGGGAGAGACCCAGTACTTC.